The present T cell receptor (beta chain) was sequenced within a study of shared clonotypes between healthy human individuals. As processed by the authors: For the immunoSEQ data, sequences were junction-only without quality scores, so filtering differed. Data came from immunoSEQ multiplex PCR; TCRdb stores just in-frame clones and leaves some out. V, J and clone size reflect that table, while D and trimming were determined from the DNA. Of roughly 320,000 clones in the sample, around 90% were seen once. The germline V gene encodes CDR1 SGHRS and CDR2 YFSETQ. The CDR3 is 15 residues long. After removal of 4 bases from V and 0 bases from J, the junction contained 4 bases not matched to a gene. CD45RO+ cells joined CCR7-negative CD45RA+ TemRA cells to form CD8 memory.

Sequencing used memory CD8+ T cells sorted from blood. Subset defined: CD45RO+ cells pooled with CCR7-negative TemRA cells. The clonotype comes from a young man in good health. This chain links TRBV5-1 with TRBJ2-3, with TRBD2 matching 8 bases. The CDR3 spells CASSGGGTSTDTQYF. As DNA, the CDR3 is TGCGCCAGCAGCGGCGGGGGGACTAGCACAGATACGCAGTATTTT.